This is a list of T cell receptor beta chains from one sample in a study of early T cells in non-severe SARS-CoV-2 infection. TCRdb recomputed calls from the 5' RACE reads with MiXCR, one row per CDR3 protein. The data show fewer than 30,000 distinct CDR3 sequences, approximately 4.5% seen once. Sequencing was carried out using whole blood. All receptors come from an adult who was a healthcare worker with PCR-confirmed SARS-CoV-2 infection or an uninfected control (not recorded which). CDR3s include the opening cysteine and the closing phenylalanine or tryptophan. The D gene is left open where the match is weak. For some rows the clone size is stated as once, few or many, or as a class when expanded; others skip it.

D gene,V gene,J gene,clone size,CDR3 DNA,CDR3 protein
-,TRBV7-3,TRBJ2-5,many,TGTGCCAGCAGCCCCTCCGGGATGAAGACCCAGTACTTC,CASSPSGMKTQYF
-,TRBV3-1,TRBJ2-1,many,TGTGCCAGCAGCCAGGGCTTATTTGGGCAGTTCTTC,CASSQGLFGQFF
-,TRBV25-1,TRBJ2-5,many,TGTGCCAGCAGGGGCCTCAGAGGGCGGAGGGGGGAGACCCAGTACTTC,CASRGLRGRRGETQYF
-,TRBV20-1,TRBJ2-3,medium-sized,TGCAGTGCCGAAATTGGGACAGATACGCAGTATTTT,CSAEIGTDTQYF
-,TRBV29-1,TRBJ1-6,few,TGCAGCGCTGTGGAGTACCTAAGCTCACCCCTCCACTTT,CSAVEYLSSPLHF
TRBD2,TRBV20-1,TRBJ2-3,many,TGCAGTGCTAGGATGGCGGGGGGGCCGACAGATACGCAGTATTTT,CSARMAGGPTDTQYF
-,TRBV5-4,TRBJ1-2,many,TGTGCCAGCAGCTTGACAGGGCTCTATGGCTACACCTTC,CASSLTGLYGYTF
-,TRBV5-4,TRBJ2-1,-,TGTGCCAGCAGCTTGGGACAGTGGAATGAGCAGTTCTTC,CASSLGQWNEQFF
-,TRBV6-2/TRBV6-3,TRBJ1-4,many,TGTGCCAGCGGAGGAGCAACTAATGAAAAACTGTTTTTT,CASGGATNEKLFF
-,TRBV7-9,TRBJ2-5,many,TGTGCCAGCAGCTTCAAATCACGAGAGACCCAGTACTTC,CASSFKSRETQYF
TRBD1,TRBV12-3/TRBV12-4,TRBJ2-7,many,TGTGCCAGCAGTCTCCGGGACAGGGACGAGCAGTACTTC,CASSLRDRDEQYF
-,TRBV5-1,TRBJ2-7,many,TGCGCCAGCAGCCCCCTAACTAAACCGGGAGACGAGCAGTACTTC,CASSPLTKPGDEQYF
TRBD2,TRBV7-9,TRBJ2-2,-,TGTGCCAGCAGCATAAGCGGGGGAATGGCCGGGGAGCTGTTTTTT,CASSISGGMAGELFF
-,TRBV4-2,TRBJ2-1,many,TGTGCCAGCAGCCCTGAAGGCTGGGGAGGCGAGCAGTTCTTC,CASSPEGWGGEQFF
TRBD2,TRBV11-2,TRBJ2-5,few,TGTGCCAGCAGCTTAGGGGGTGGGCTAGCGGACGAGACCCAGTACTTC,CASSLGGGLADETQYF
TRBD2,TRBV19,TRBJ2-3,many,TGTGCCAGCACTAGGACTAGCTCGAATACGCAGTATTTT,CASTRTSSNTQYF
TRBD1,TRBV2,TRBJ1-5,few,TGTGCCAGCAGTGGGGGACAGGTATCTTCTCAGCCCCAGCATTTT,CASSGGQVSSQPQHF
-,TRBV19,TRBJ2-7,many,TGTGCCAGTAGATCTCCGGGCGGTCCGTCCTACGAGCAGTACTTC,CASRSPGGPSYEQYF
TRBD2,TRBV19,TRBJ2-4,many,TGTGCCAGTAGCCTAGCGGGAGGGTCCTTGAAAAACATTCAGTACTTC,CASSLAGGSLKNIQYF
-,TRBV11-2,TRBJ2-7,medium-sized,TGTGCCAGCAGCTTAGATGTGGCTAGCGACGAGCAGTACTTC,CASSLDVASDEQYF
-,TRBV28,TRBJ2-7,-,TGTGCCAGCAGTTTCGGCGGGAACCAATACGTGCAGTACTTC,CASSFGGNQYVQYF
-,TRBV28,TRBJ2-7,many,TGTGCCAGCAGTTTTTCAGGGAGCTCCTACGAGCAGTACTTC,CASSFSGSSYEQYF
-,TRBV28,TRBJ1-2,many,TGTGCCAGCAGTTTGGGGCGTACCGTAAAGGGCTACACCTTC,CASSLGRTVKGYTF
TRBD2,TRBV5-6,TRBJ2-3,many,TGTGCCAGCAGCCGACGGGGGGACGGCACAGATACGCAGTATTTT,CASSRRGDGTDTQYF
TRBD2,TRBV11-1,TRBJ2-1,many,TGTGCCAGCAGCTTAGGGACTAGGAATGAGCAGTTCTTC,CASSLGTRNEQFF
-,TRBV24-1,TRBJ2-2,many,TGTGCCACCAACGGGGGACAAACGAACACCGGGGAGCTGTTTTTT,CATNGGQTNTGELFF
TRBD1,TRBV12-3/TRBV12-4,TRBJ1-1,many,TGTGCCAGCAGCCCCAGACAGGGGGCAGTGGGCACTGAAGCTTTCTTT,CASSPRQGAVGTEAFF
TRBD2,TRBV28,TRBJ2-7,many,TGTGCCAGCCTACCCCCCGGGGTAGCGGGAGGGCCCGGCTACGAGCAGTACTTC,CASLPPGVAGGPGYEQYF
-,TRBV30,TRBJ1-2,many,TGTGCCTGGAGTGTAATCCGGGGGACTGTTGGCTACACCTTC,CAWSVIRGTVGYTF
-,TRBV7-9,TRBJ1-1,many,TGTGCCAGCAGCCGGGTGGGACTAATGAACACTGAAGCTTTCTTT,CASSRVGLMNTEAFF
-,TRBV11-2,TRBJ2-5,few,TGTGCCAGCAGCTTAGGACAGCTAAGGACCCAGTACTTC,CASSLGQLRTQYF
-,TRBV5-4,TRBJ2-7,few,TGTGCCAGCAGTAGACAGAACTCCTACGAGCAGTACTTC,CASSRQNSYEQYF
-,TRBV7-9,TRBJ2-3,many,TGTGCCAGCAGCGTACCCCTCGGACTCACAGATACGCAGTATTTT,CASSVPLGLTDTQYF
-,TRBV6-1,TRBJ2-7,many,TGTGCCAGCAGTGGGGCCAGGGGGGACTACGAGCAGTACTTC,CASSGARGDYEQYF
TRBD2,TRBV20-1,TRBJ2-3,few,TGCAGTGCTAGAGATGAGATTAGCGGGAGGGATAGCACAGATACGCAGTATTTT,CSARDEISGRDSTDTQYF
TRBD2,TRBV11-2,TRBJ2-5,many,TGTGCCAGCAGCTTAGGTGGGACTAGCGGGGTCGAAGAGACCCAGTACTTC,CASSLGGTSGVEETQYF
TRBD1,TRBV3-1,TRBJ2-7,many,TGTGCCAGCAGTCGCACCCAGGACAGGGCCTACGAGCAGTACTTC,CASSRTQDRAYEQYF
TRBD2,TRBV4-2,TRBJ2-3,-,TGTGCCAGCAGCCCTTCTAGCGGGAGGGCCGGCACAGATACGCAGTATTTT,CASSPSSGRAGTDTQYF
-,TRBV5-6,TRBJ2-7,many,TGTGCCAGCAGCTTGGTCACGGTATACGAGCAGTACTTC,CASSLVTVYEQYF
TRBD2,TRBV29-1,TRBJ2-1,many,TGCAGCGTATTCCCTAGCGGAGACAATGAGCAGTTCTTC,CSVFPSGDNEQFF
TRBD2,TRBV7-9,TRBJ2-7,many,TGTGCCAGCAGCCCCGCCTCCTCAGCGGGGAGACCCTACGAGCAGTACTTC,CASSPASSAGRPYEQYF
TRBD2,TRBV28,TRBJ2-2,many,TGTGCCAGCAGTTTCCTAGCGGGGTCGGGCACCGGGGAGCTGTTTTTT,CASSFLAGSGTGELFF
-,TRBV7-3,TRBJ1-1,-,TGTGCCAGCAGCTTAGGGTCCACTGAAGCTTTCTTT,CASSLGSTEAFF
-,TRBV7-6,TRBJ2-3,few,TGTGCCAGCAGCTTAGTTATCGATACGCAGTATTTT,CASSLVIDTQYF
-,TRBV7-3,TRBJ2-1,many,TGTGCCAGCAGCTCTACGGACCGCGGGGCTCAGTTCTTC,CASSSTDRGAQFF
TRBD2,TRBV6-5,TRBJ2-1,few,TGTGCCAGCAGTTACTCGGGGTCGAAAGCGGGATGGGAGCAGTTCTTC,CASSYSGSKAGWEQFF